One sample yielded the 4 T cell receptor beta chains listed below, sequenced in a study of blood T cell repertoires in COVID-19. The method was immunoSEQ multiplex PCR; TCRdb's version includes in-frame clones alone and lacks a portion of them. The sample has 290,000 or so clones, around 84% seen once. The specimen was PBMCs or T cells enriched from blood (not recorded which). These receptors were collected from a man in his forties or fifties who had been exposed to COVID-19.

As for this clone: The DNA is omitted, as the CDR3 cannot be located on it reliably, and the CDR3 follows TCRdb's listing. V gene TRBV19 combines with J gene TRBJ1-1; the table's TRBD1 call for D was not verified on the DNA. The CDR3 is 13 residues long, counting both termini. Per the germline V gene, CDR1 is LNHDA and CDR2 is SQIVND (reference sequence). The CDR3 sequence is CASTSGQNTEAFF.

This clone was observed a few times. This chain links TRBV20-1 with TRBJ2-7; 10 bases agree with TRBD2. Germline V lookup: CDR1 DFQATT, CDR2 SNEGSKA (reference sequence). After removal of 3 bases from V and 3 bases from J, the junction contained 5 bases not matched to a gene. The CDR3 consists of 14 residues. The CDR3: CSASPLAGVYEQYF. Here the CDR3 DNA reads TGCAGTGCTAGTCCCCTAGCGGGAGTCTACGAGCAGTACTTC.

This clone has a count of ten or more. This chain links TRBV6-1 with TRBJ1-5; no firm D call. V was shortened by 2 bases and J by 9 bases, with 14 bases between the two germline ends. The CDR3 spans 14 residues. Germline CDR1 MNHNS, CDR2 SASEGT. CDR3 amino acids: CASSENRVAGPQHF. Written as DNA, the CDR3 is TGTGCCAGCAGTGAAAATAGGGTCGCGGGGCCCCAGCATTTT.

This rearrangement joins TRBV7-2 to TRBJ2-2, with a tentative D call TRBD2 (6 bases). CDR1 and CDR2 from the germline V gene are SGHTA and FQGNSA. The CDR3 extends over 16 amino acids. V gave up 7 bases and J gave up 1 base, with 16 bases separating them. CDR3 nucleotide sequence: TGTGCCAGCACCTGGTGGAGGGGTTTGAACACCGGGGAGCTGTTTTTT. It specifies CASTWWRGLNTGELFF.